This T cell receptor beta chain stems from a study of spatial heterogeneity in lung cancer. Study context: Samples were obtained from some 72 donors, all untreated early-stage non-small cell lung cancer patients.

A single record per CDR3 protein comes from TCRdb applying MiXCR to the 5' RACE reads. The sample consists of fewer than 25,000 distinct CDR3 sequences, roughly 9.7% of them appearing once. The sample holds many counts of this clonotype. CDR1 is SGHVS, CDR2 FQNEAQ, per germline. The CDR3 extends over 11 amino acids. The germline V and J ends were trimmed by 10 bases and 4 bases, with 10 bases remaining between them. The time point was: blood at routine non-recurrence follow-up after resection. Whole RNA obtained from tumor, nontumor lung or frozen PBMC underwent sequencing without sorting. This clonotype originated in a male donor with early-stage non-small cell lung cancer. The rearrangement links TRBV7-8 to TRBJ1-1; no firm D call. The specimen comprised PBMCs, sampled at follow-up. DNA for the CDR3: TGTGCCACTACCCCTTCCACTGAAGCTTTCTTT. Protein product: CATTPSTEAFF.